This TCR beta chain originates from a study of blood T cell repertoires in COVID-19. Germline lookup yields CDR1 LNHDA and CDR2 SQIVND (reference sequence). With 6 bases removed from V and 8 bases from J, the gap between germline ends came to 9 bases. This CDR3 comprises 11 residues. Measured with immunoSEQ multiplex PCR; TCRdb has only the in-frame clones, and not every one. The data contain about 400,000 clones, 70% to 90% of them singletons. This clonotype was sampled from a man in his forties with acute or convalescent COVID-19. The sequenced material came from peripheral blood. The chain joins TRBV19 to TRBJ2-3; D not resolved. Written as DNA, the CDR3 is TGTGCCAGTAGGGAGCTTGGTACGCAGTATTTT. Protein sequence: CASRELGTQYF. The full variable domain, completed using reference TRBV19 and TRBJ2-3, is DGGITQSPKYLFRKEGQNVTLSCEQNLNHDAMYWYRQDPGQGLRLIYYSQIVNDFQKGDIAEGYSVSREKKESFPLTVTSAQKNPTAFYLCASRELGTQYFGPGTRLTVL.